The sequence of this TCR beta chain was determined in a study of T cell responses to AZD1222 COVID-19 vaccine. In germline, CDR1 is SEHNR, CDR2 FQNEAQ (reference sequence). The CDR3 totals 15 residues. V gave up 5 bases and J gave up 5 bases, with 18 bases separating them. Data came from immunoSEQ multiplex PCR; TCRdb stores just in-frame clones and leaves some out. The data contain 200,000 or so clones, approximately 95% of them singletons. V usage is TRBV7-9 and J usage is TRBJ2-5; D might be TRBD1 or TRBD2, each matching 5 bases. The clonotype was recovered from an adult who received the AZD1222 COVID-19 vaccine. This material consisted of peripheral blood, taken 28 days after the second AZD1222 dose. CDR3 in amino acids: CASSPPGTSRETQYF. Written as DNA, the CDR3 is TGTGCCAGCAGCCCCCCCGGGACCAGTAGGGAGACCCAGTACTTC. Together with reference TRBV7-9 and TRBJ2-5, the CDR3 gives the full variable domain: DTGVSQNPRHKITKRGQNVTFRCDPISEHNRLYWYRQTLGQGPEFLTYFQNEAQLEKSRLLSDRFSAERPKGSFSTLEIQRTEQGDSAMYLCASSPPGTSRETQYFGPGTRLLVL.